The rows below give T cell receptor beta chains drawn from one sample of a study of T cell responses to AZD1222 COVID-19 vaccine. Clones were read by immunoSEQ multiplex PCR, and TCRdb kept only the in-frame ones, dropping some. Of 150,000 or so clones listed, approximately 91% are singletons. Sequences were derived from peripheral blood, sampled 28 days after the second AZD1222 dose. The source of these receptors is an adult who received the AZD1222 COVID-19 vaccine. Both conserved end residues are part of each CDR3. D genes are given only for firm matches. Some rows mark clone size as missing; the rest say once, few, many or name a class of expanded clone.

size,J,V,D,CDR3,DNA
NA,TRBJ1-2,TRBV5-1,TRBD1,CASRMTGTNYGYTF,TGCGCCAGCAGGATGACAGGGACTAACTATGGCTACACCTTC
NA,TRBJ1-1,TRBV5-1,NA,CASRLDRPTEAFF,TGCGCCAGCAGGTTGGACCGGCCGACTGAAGCTTTCTTT
once,TRBJ2-1,TRBV12-5,TRBD2,CASGSSGLRGNNEQFF,TGTGCTAGTGGTTCCTCGGGACTAAGAGGGAACAATGAGCAGTTCTTC
NA,TRBJ1-4,TRBV3-1/TRBV3-2,NA,CASSREEGLFF,TGTGCCAGCAGTAGGGAGGAAGGGCTGTTTTTT
NA,TRBJ1-1,TRBV9,NA,CASSVGKTTGGTEAFF,TGTGCCAGCAGCGTAGGCAAGACCACAGGAGGCACTGAAGCTTTCTTT
NA,TRBJ2-1,TRBV7-3,TRBD2,CASSLTGTNQFF,TGTGCCAGCAGCCTCACCGGGACTAATCAGTTCTTC
NA,TRBJ1-4,TRBV3-1/TRBV3-2,NA,CASSQDQGLGEKLFF,TGTGCCAGCAGCCAAGATCAGGGGCTCGGTGAAAAACTGTTTTTT
NA,TRBJ2-1,TRBV10-3,TRBD2,CAIRGGLGGYNEQFF,TGTGCCATCAGGGGGGGACTAGGCGGGTACAATGAGCAGTTCTTC
NA,TRBJ2-1,TRBV7-3,TRBD2,CASSSLAGETSNEQFF,TGTGCCAGCAGCTCTTTAGCGGGAGAAACGTCGAATGAGCAGTTCTTC
NA,TRBJ1-2,TRBV7-2,NA,CASSPTVGGRGYTF,TGTGCCAGCAGCCCCACGGTGGGGGGGCGTGGCTACACCTTC
NA,TRBJ2-7,TRBV6-5,NA,CASSYGRANEQYF,TGTGCCAGCAGTTACGGCAGGGCCAACGAGCAGTACTTC
NA,TRBJ1-2,TRBV25-1,NA,CASSGTTNYGYTF,TGTGCCAGCAGTGGCACTACTAACTATGGCTACACCTTC
NA,TRBJ2-5,TRBV30,NA,CAWSVLARETQYF,TGTGCCTGGAGTGTACTTGCGCGAGAGACCCAGTACTTC
NA,TRBJ1-4,TRBV19,TRBD1,CAARQGSTNEKLFF,TGTGCCGCGAGACAGGGATCAACTAATGAAAAACTGTTTTTT
once,TRBJ1-2,TRBV4-1,NA,CASSQDLLVDGYTF,TGCGCCAGCAGCCAAGATCTCCTAGTCGACGGCTACACCTTC
NA,TRBJ2-1,TRBV15,NA,CATSRVGQGSGEQFF,TGTGCCACCAGCAGAGTAGGGCAGGGGAGCGGTGAGCAGTTCTTC
NA,TRBJ2-7,TRBV7-9,TRBD2,CASSKIGLGNEQYF,TGTGCCAGCAGCAAAATCGGACTAGGGAACGAGCAGTACTTC
NA,TRBJ2-5,TRBV11-3,NA,CASSLDLGGTPPRDQYF,TGTGCCAGCAGCTTAGATCTCGGAGGGACTCCGCCTCGAGACCAGTACTTC
NA,TRBJ2-5,TRBV30,NA,CAWTPWGGAGTQYF,TGTGCCTGGACCCCGTGGGGTGGGGCCGGGACCCAGTACTTC
NA,TRBJ2-1,TRBV21-1,NA,CASRAGPDNNEQFF,TGTGCCAGCAGAGCGGGACCCGATAACAATGAGCAGTTCTTC
NA,TRBJ2-7,TRBV27,TRBD1,CARDNYRDRPSYEQYF,TGTGCCAGGGATAATTACCGGGACAGGCCGTCCTACGAGCAGTACTTC
NA,TRBJ1-1,TRBV6-5,TRBD1,CASKSRDRGNTEAFF,TGTGCCAGCAAATCCCGGGACAGGGGGAACACTGAAGCTTTCTTT
once,TRBJ2-1,TRBV6-5,TRBD2,CASSSSGEYNEQFF,TGTGCCAGCAGTTCTAGCGGAGAATACAATGAGCAGTTCTTC
NA,TRBJ1-5,TRBV3-1/TRBV3-2,NA,CASSLADQPQHF,TGTGCCAGCAGCCTGGCGGATCAGCCCCAGCATTTT
once,TRBJ2-2,TRBV7-8,NA,CASWNREVTGELFF,TGTGCCAGCTGGAACAGGGAGGTAACCGGGGAGCTGTTTTTT
NA,TRBJ1-1,TRBV10-3,NA,CASQGGGMNTEAFF,TGTGCCAGCCAGGGAGGGGGGATGAACACTGAAGCTTTCTTT
NA,TRBJ1-5,TRBV5-8,NA,CASSLAGYSNQPQHF,TGTGCCAGCAGCTTGGCGGGGTATAGCAATCAGCCCCAGCATTTT
NA,TRBJ2-7,TRBV30,NA,CAWSNVVYEQYF,TGTGCCTGGAGTAATGTGGTGTACGAGCAGTACTTC
NA,TRBJ2-1,TRBV28,TRBD2,CASSRVAGGGYNEQFF,TGTGCCAGCAGTCGCGTAGCGGGAGGGGGCTACAATGAGCAGTTCTTC
NA,TRBJ2-4,TRBV4-2,TRBD2,CASTKMGLALHEVAKNIQYF,TGTGCCAGCACCAAGATGGGACTAGCATTACACGAAGTGGCCAAAAACATTCAGTACTTC
NA,TRBJ2-2,TRBV5-8,TRBD2,CASSLGTSGAPGELFF,TGTGCCAGCAGCTTGGGGACTAGCGGGGCACCCGGGGAGCTGTTTTTT
once,TRBJ1-2,TRBV2,TRBD1,CASSVQGDGYTF,TGTGCCAGCAGTGTCCAGGGGGATGGCTACACCTTC
NA,TRBJ2-5,TRBV7-8,NA,CASSLAYSSETQYF,TGTGCCAGCAGCTTAGCGTACAGTTCGGAGACCCAGTACTTC
NA,TRBJ2-7,TRBV27,TRBD1,CASSPGQVIYEQYF,TGTGCCAGCAGTCCGGGACAGGTGATCTACGAGCAGTACTTC
NA,TRBJ1-1,TRBV5-8,NA,CASSAENRVGNTEAFF,TGTGCCAGCAGCGCGGAGAACAGGGTAGGAAACACTGAAGCTTTCTTT
NA,TRBJ2-4,TRBV19,NA,CASQAEAAQNIQYF,TGTGCCAGCCAAGCGGAAGCCGCCCAGAACATTCAGTACTTC